The present T cell receptor beta chain was sequenced within a study of shared clonotypes between healthy human individuals. Turning to the study itself: A couple of women and three men aged 18 to 49 made up the donors.

Of note for this clone: Antigen: not known.

The study, taken as a whole, reports: What rarefaction showed was incomplete sorted-subset sequencing despite large depth.

This CDR3 spans 15 amino acids. Each sorted subset replicate got 200 ng genomic DNA, roughly 33,000 genomes. As handled by the study authors: ImmunoSEQ output held junction-only sequences without quality scores, so filtering differed. Profiling relied on immunoSEQ multiplex PCR, and the TCRdb table lists in-frame clones only, not all of them. D and trimming were read from the DNA, whereas the V and J calls and clone size are those reported in that table. The table has 2 million to 2.5 million clones, 93% seen once. Sequenced material: naive CD4+ T cells from PBMCs. Noted subset: CD45RA+ positively selected. The source is a man aged 18 to 35 in good health. Some clones in this sample may be carry-over from other donors' samples. This sequence joins TRBV12-1 and TRBJ1-5; no check of the table's D call, TRBD1, against the DNA was made. TRBV12-1 is shown as a pseudogene. The chain's CDR3 is CASSPTGQSNQPQHF. Here the CDR3 DNA reads TGTGCCAGCAGCCCAACGGGACAGTCGAATCAGCCCCAGCATTTT.